The clone carrying this TCR beta chain was found a few times. The target antigen is unknown. The data belong to a study of blood T cells in healthy people across ages. Overall study findings and caveats: Strong correlation existed between TCR beta diversity and naive T cell percentage. Fewer expanded clones and more diversity marked long-lived versus aged donors. Shifts in expanded clonotypes may have been confounded by donor CMV status, which was unknown.

The study isolated at least 6.5 million PBMCs from each sample. Using a J-beta primer mix together with a sample-barcoded 5' primer, a second PCR was run for about 6 to 11 cycles. One entry per CDR3 protein results from TCRdb running MiXCR on the 5' RACE reads. The table shows about 400,000 distinct CDR3 sequences, with roughly half occurring only once. V lost 5 bases to trimming and J lost 0 bases, with 8 bases between them. The CDR3 covers 15 residues. CDR1 LGHDT and CDR2 YNNKEL come from the germline V gene (reference sequence). The sequencing sample was made of blood. The source is a man aged 55 to 69 in good health. The chain carries TRBV3-1 and TRBJ2-6; D unclear. The CDR3 coding sequence is TGTGCCAGCAGCTCCCCACGCTCTGGGGCCAACGTCCTGACTTTC. Encoded protein: CASSSPRSGANVLTF.